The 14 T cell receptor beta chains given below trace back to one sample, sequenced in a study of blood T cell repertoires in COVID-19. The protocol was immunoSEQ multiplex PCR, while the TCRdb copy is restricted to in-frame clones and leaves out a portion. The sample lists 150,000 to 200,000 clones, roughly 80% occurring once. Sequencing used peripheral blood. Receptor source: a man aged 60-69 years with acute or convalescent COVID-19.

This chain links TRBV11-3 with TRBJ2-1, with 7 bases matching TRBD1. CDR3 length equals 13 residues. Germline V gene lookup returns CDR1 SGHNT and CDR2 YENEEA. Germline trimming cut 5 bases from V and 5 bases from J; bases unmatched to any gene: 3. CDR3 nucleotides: TGTGCCAGCAGCCCCAGGGGGAACAATGAGCAGTTCTTC. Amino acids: CASSPRGNNEQFF.

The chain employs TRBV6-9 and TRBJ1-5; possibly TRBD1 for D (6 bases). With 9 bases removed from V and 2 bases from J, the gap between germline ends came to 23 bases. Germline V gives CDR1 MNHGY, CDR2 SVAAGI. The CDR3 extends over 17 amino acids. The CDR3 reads CARTTGEEVICNQPQHF. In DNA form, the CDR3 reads TGTGCCAGGACGACAGGCGAGGAGGTTATTTGCAATCAGCCCCAGCATTTT.

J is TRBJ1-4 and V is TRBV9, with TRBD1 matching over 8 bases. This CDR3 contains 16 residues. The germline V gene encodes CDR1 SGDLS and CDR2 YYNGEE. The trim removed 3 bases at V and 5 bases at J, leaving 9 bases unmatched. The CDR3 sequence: CASSADSGGANEKLFF. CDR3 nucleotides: TGTGCCAGCAGCGCAGACTCAGGGGGCGCGAATGAAAAACTGTTTTTT.

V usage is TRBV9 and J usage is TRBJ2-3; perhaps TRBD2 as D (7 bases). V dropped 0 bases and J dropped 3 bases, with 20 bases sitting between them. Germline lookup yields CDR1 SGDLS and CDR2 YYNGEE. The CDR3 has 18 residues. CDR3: CASSVESEGGKITDTQYF. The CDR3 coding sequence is TGTGCCAGCAGCGTAGAATCGGAGGGGGGGAAAATTACAGATACGCAGTATTTT.

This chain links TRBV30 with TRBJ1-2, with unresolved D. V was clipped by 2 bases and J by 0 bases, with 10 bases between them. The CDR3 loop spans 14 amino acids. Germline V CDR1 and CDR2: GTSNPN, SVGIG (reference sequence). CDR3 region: CAWSPTLSNYGYTF. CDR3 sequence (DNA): TGTGCCTGGAGTCCAACCCTATCTAACTATGGCTACACCTTC.

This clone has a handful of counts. The CDR3 loop reads CASSPSGETNYGYTF. As DNA, the CDR3 is TGTGCCAGCAGCCCCTCGGGGGAAACTAACTATGGCTACACCTTC. The chain links TRBV11-2 to TRBJ1-2; possibly TRBD1 for D (5 bases). CDR3 size: 15 residues. Looked up from germline, CDR1 is SGHAT and CDR2 is FQNNGV. V dropped 5 bases and J dropped 0 bases, with 13 bases sitting between them.

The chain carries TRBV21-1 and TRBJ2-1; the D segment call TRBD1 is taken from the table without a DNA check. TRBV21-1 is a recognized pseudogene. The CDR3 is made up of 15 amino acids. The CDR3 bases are TGTGCCAGCAGCAAAGCTAACAGCTCCTACAATGAGCAGTTCTTC. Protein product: CASSKANSSYNEQFF.

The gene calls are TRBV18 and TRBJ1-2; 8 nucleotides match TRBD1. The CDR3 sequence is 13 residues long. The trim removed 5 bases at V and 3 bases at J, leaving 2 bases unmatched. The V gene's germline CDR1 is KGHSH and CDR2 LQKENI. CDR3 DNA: TGTGCCAGCTCATCGGGACAGGACTATGGCTACACCTTC. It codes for CASSSGQDYGYTF. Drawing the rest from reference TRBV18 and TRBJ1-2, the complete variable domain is NAGVMQNPRHLVRRRGQEARLRCSPMKGHSHVYWYRQLPEEGLKFMVYLQKENIIDESGMPKERFSAEFPKEGPSILRIQQVVRGDSAAYFCASSSGQDYGYTFGSGTRLTVV.

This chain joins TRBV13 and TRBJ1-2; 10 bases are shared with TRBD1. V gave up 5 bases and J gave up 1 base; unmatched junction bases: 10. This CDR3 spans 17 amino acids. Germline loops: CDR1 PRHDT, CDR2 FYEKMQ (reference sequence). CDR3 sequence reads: CASSLSGTGAFNYGYTF. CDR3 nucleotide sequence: TGTGCCAGCAGCCTCTCCGGGACAGGGGCCTTTAACTATGGCTACACCTTC.

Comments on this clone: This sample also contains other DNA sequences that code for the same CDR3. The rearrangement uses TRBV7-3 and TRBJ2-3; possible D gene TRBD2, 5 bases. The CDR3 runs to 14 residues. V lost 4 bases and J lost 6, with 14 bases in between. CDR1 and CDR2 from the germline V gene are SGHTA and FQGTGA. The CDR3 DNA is TGTGCCAGCAGCTCCGGACTGGCCACGGATACGCAGTATTTT. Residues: CASSSGLATDTQYF.

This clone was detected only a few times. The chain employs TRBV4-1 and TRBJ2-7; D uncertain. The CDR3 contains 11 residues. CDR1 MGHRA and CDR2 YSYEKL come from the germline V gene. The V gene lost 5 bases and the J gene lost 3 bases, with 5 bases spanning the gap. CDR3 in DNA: TGCGCCAGCAGCATAAACTACGAGCAGTACTTC. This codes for CASSINYEQYF.

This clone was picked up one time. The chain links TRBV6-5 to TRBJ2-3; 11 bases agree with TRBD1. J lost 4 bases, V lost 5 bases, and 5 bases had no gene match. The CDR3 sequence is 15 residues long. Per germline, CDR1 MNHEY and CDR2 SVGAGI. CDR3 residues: CASSRAGQGADTQYF. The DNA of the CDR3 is TGTGCCAGCAGTAGGGCGGGACAGGGGGCAGATACGCAGTATTTT.

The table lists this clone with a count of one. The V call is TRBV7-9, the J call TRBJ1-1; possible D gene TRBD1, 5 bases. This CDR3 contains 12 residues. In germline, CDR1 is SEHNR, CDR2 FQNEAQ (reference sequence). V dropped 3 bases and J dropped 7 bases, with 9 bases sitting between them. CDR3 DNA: TGTGCCAGCAGCTTGGGGCAGAGTGAAGCTTTCTTT. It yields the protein CASSLGQSEAFF.

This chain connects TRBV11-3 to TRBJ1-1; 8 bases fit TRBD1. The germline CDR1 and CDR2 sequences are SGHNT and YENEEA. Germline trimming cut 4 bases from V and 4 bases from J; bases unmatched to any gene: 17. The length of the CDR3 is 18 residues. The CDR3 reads CASSSYQLQGAWTTEAFF. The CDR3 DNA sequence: TGTGCCAGCAGCTCCTATCAATTGCAGGGGGCATGGACCACTGAAGCTTTCTTT. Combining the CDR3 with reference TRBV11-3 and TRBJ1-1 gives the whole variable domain EAGVVQSPRYKIIEKKQPVAFWCNPISGHNTLYWYLQNLGQGPELLIRYENEEAVDDSQLPKDRFSAERLKGVDSTLKIQPAELGDSAVYLCASSSYQLQGAWTTEAFFGQGTRLTVV.